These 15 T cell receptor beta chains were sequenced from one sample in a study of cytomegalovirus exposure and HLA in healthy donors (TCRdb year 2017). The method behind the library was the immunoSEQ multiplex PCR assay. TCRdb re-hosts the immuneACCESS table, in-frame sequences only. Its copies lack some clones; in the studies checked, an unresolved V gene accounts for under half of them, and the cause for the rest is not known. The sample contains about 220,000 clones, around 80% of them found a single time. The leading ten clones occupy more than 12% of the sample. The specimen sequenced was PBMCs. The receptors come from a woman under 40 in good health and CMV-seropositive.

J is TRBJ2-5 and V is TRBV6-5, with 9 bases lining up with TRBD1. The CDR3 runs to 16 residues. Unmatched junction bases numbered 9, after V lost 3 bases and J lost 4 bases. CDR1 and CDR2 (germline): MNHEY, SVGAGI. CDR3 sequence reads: CASSYKPGQGGETQYF. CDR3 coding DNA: TGTGCCAGCAGTTATAAACCGGGACAGGGAGGAGAGACCCAGTACTTC.

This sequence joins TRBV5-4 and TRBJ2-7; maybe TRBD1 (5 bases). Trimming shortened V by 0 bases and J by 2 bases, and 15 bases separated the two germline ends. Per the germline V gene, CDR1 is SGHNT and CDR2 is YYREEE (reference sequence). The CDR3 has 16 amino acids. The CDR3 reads CASSLAGHEVPYEQYF. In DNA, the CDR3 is TGTGCCAGCAGCTTGGCCGGACATGAGGTTCCCTACGAGCAGTACTTC.

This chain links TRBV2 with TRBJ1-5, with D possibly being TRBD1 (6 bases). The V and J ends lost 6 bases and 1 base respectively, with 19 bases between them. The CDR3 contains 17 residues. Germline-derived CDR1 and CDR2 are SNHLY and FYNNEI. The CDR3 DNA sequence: TGTGCCAGCAGCTCCGGGGGCGCCGACGGGAGCAATCAGCCCCAGCATTTT. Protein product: CASSSGGADGSNQPQHF.

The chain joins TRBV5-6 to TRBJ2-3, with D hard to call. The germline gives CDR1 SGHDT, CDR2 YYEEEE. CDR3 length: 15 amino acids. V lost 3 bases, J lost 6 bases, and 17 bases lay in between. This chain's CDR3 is CASSSDAPFTDTQYF. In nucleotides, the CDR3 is TGTGCCAGCAGCTCGGATGCCCCGTTTACCGATACGCAGTATTTT.

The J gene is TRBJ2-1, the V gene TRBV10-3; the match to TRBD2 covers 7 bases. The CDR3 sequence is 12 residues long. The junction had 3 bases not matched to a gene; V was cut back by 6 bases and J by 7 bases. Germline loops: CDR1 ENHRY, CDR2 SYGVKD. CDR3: CAISGEGNEQFF. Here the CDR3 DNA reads TGTGCCATCAGCGGGGAGGGGAATGAGCAGTTCTTC.

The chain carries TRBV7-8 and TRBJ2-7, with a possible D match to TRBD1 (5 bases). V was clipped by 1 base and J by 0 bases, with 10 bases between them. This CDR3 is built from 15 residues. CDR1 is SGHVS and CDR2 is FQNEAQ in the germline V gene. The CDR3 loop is CASSLGGGSSYEQYF. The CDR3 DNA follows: TGTGCCAGCAGCTTAGGGGGCGGAAGCTCCTACGAGCAGTACTTC.

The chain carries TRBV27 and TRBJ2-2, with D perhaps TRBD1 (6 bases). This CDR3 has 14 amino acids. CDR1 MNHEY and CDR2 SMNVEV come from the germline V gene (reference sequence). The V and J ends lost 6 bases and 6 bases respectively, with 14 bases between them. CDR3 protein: CASREQGNSGELFF. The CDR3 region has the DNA TGTGCCAGCAGGGAACAGGGAAATTCCGGGGAGCTGTTTTTT.

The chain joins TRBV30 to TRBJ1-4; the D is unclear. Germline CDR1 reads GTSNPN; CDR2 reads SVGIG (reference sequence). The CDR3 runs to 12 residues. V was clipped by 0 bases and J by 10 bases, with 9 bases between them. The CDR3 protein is CAWSVQPGKLFF. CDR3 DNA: TGTGCCTGGAGTGTACAGCCCGGAAAACTGTTTTTT.

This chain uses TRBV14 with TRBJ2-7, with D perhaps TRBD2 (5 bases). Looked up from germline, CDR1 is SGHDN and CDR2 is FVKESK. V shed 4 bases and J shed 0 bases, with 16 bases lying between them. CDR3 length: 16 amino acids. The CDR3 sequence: CASSRASAAISYEQYF. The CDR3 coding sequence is TGTGCCAGCAGCCGGGCGTCAGCGGCGATCTCCTACGAGCAGTACTTC. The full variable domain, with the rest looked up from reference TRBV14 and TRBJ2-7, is EAGVTQFPSHSVIEKGQTVTLRCDPISGHDNLYWYRRVMGKEIKFLLHFVKESKQDESGMPNNRFLAERTGGTYSTLKVQPAELEDSGVYFCASSRASAAISYEQYFGPGTRLTVT.

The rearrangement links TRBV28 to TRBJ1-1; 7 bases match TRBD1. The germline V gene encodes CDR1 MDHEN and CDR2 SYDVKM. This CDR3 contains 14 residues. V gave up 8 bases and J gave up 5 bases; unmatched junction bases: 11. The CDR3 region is CASPRDSAGTEAFF. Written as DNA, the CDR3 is TGTGCCAGCCCACGGGACAGTGCAGGTACTGAAGCTTTCTTT. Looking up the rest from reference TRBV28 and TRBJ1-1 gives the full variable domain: DVKVTQSSRYLVKRTGEKVFLECVQDMDHENMFWYRQDPGLGLRLIYFSYDVKMKEKGDIPEGYSVSREKKERFSLILESASTNQTSMYLCASPRDSAGTEAFFGQGTRLTVV.

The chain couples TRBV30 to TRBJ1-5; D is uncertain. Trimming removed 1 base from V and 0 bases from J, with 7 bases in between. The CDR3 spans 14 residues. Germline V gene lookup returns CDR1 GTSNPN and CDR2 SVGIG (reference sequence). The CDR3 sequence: CAWSGEPSNQPQHF. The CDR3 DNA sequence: TGTGCCTGGAGTGGGGAACCTAGCAATCAGCCCCAGCATTTT.

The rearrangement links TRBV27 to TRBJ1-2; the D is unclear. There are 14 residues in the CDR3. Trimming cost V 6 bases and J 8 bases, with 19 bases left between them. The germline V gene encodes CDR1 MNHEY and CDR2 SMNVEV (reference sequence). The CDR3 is CASSPGVRTGGYTF. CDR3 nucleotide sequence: TGTGCCAGCAGCCCTGGGGTTCGGACCGGCGGCTACACCTTC.

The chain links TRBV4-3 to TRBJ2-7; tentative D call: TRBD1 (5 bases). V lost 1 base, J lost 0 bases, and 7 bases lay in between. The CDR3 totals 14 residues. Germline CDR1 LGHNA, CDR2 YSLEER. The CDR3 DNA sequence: TGCGCCAGCAGCCAAGGTCAGGGCTCCTACGAGCAGTACTTC. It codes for CASSQGQGSYEQYF.

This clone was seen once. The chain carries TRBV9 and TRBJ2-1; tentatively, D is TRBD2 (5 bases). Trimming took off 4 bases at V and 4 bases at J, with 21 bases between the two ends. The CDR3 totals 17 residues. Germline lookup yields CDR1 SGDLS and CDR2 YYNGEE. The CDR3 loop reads CASSPFPPGNPYNEQFF. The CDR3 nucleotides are TGTGCCAGCAGCCCCTTCCCCCCGGGAAACCCTTACAATGAGCAGTTCTTC.

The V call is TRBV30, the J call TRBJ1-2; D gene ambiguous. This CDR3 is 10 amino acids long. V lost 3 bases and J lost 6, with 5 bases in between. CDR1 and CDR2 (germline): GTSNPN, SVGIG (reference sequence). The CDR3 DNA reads TGTGCCTGGAGCGGTAATGGCTACACCTTC. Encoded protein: CAWSGNGYTF.